The rows below give T cell receptor beta chains drawn from one sample of a study of cytomegalovirus exposure and HLA in healthy donors. The repertoire was sequenced with immunoSEQ multiplex PCR; TCRdb's copy has only in-frame clones and lacks some. The sample consists of under 150,000 clones, 75% to 90% of them appearing once. Sequenced material: PBMCs. All receptors derive from a woman between 40 and 55 years old in good health and CMV-seropositive. Both conserved end residues are part of each CDR3. Fields, in order: J gene, CDR3 length, D gene, V gene, clone size, CDR3 DNA, CDR3 protein. The D gene is left open where the match is weak. Clone size is stated in some rows and not others, as once, few, many or a class when expanded.

TRBJ1-6 | 18 | TRBD1 | TRBV10-1 | NA | TGCGCCAGCAGTGAGATACAGGGGTTAATCTCCTATAATTCACCCCTCCACTTT | CASSEIQGLISYNSPLHF
TRBJ2-1 | 15 | TRBD2 | TRBV19 | NA | TGTGCCAGTAGAGCGGGGCGGGAGGGCCACAATGAGCAGTTCTTC | CASRAGREGHNEQFF
TRBJ1-1 | 16 | TRBD1 | TRBV7-9 | NA | TGTGCCAGCAGCCCGGACAGGGTTGATGTGAACACTGAAGCTTTCTTT | CASSPDRVDVNTEAFF
TRBJ2-4 | 16 | NA | TRBV7-8 | NA | TGTGCCAGCAGCCCCACTCATGGCGGGGCCAAAAACATTCAGTACTTC | CASSPTHGGAKNIQYF
TRBJ1-2 | 17 | TRBD1 | TRBV28 | NA | TGTGCCAGCATCCCCTTCCTTGCGCAGGGACAGGGGAATGGCTACACCTTC | CASIPFLAQGQGNGYTF
TRBJ2-1 | 15 | NA | TRBV7-2 | NA | TGTGCCAGCAGCCCTGACCACATGACTAGAAGTGAGCAGTTCTTC | CASSPDHMTRSEQFF
TRBJ1-2 | 13 | NA | TRBV10-1 | NA | TGCGCCAGCAGCCCTGACAGAAACTATGGCTACACCTTC | CASSPDRNYGYTF
TRBJ1-1 | 13 | NA | TRBV28 | NA | TGTGCCAGCGGAGGGGTGAGGAACACTGAAGCTTTCTTT | CASGGVRNTEAFF
TRBJ1-1 | 15 | NA | TRBV10-3 | NA | TGTGCCATCAGTCCCTGGGGAGGCGGGAACACTGAAGCTTTCTTT | CAISPWGGGNTEAFF
TRBJ2-3 | 12 | NA | TRBV6-5 | once | TGTGCCAGCAGCCCCCCAGGGTCCGCGCAGTATTTT | CASSPPGSAQYF
TRBJ1-1 | 16 | NA | TRBV13 | NA | TGTGCCAGCAGCTTTACCCGCAACAGGGCTGACACTGAAGCTTTCTTT | CASSFTRNRADTEAFF
TRBJ1-1 | 14 | NA | TRBV27 | NA | TGTGCCAGCAGCCTGGACCTAGGGAGCACTGAAGCTTTCTTT | CASSLDLGSTEAFF
TRBJ2-3 | 15 | TRBD1 | TRBV9 | NA | TGTGCCAGCAGCGCCTGGACAGGGTCCACAGATACGCAGTATTTT | CASSAWTGSTDTQYF
TRBJ1-2 | 14 | TRBD1 | TRBV6-1 | NA | TGTGCCGCGACGCCCAGGGGGCGCGTCTATGGCTACACCTTC | CAATPRGRVYGYTF
TRBJ2-5 | 14 | TRBD2 | TRBV5-1 | NA | TGCGCCAGCAGCCCGGGACTAGACGGAGAGACCCAGTACTTC | CASSPGLDGETQYF
TRBJ2-1 | 15 | NA | TRBV5-1 | NA | TGCGCCAGCAGCTTGGTTGGGCAGGGCGGCAATGAGCAGTTCTTC | CASSLVGQGGNEQFF
TRBJ2-5 | 15 | NA | TRBV2 | NA | TGTGCCAGCAGTTCCAATCTTGGCGGAGAAGAGACCCAGTACTTC | CASSSNLGGEETQYF
TRBJ1-2 | 13 | TRBD1 | TRBV29-1 | NA | TGCAGCGTTACACAGGGGGGGGACTATGGCTACACCTTC | CSVTQGGDYGYTF
TRBJ2-1 | 14 | TRBD2 | TRBV7-9 | once | TGTGCCAGCACCTACCTGGCGGGGGACAATGAGCAGTTCTTC | CASTYLAGDNEQFF
TRBJ2-7 | 15 | TRBD1 | TRBV6-5 | NA | TGTGCCAGCACCCTTACGTGGGACAGGGGGACCGAGCAGTACTTC | CASTLTWDRGTEQYF
TRBJ2-7 | 15 | TRBD2 | TRBV19 | NA | TGTGCCAGTAGTATGCAACTAGCGGGGGCCTACGAGCAGTACTTC | CASSMQLAGAYEQYF
TRBJ1-2 | 16 | TRBD1 | TRBV5-4 | NA | TGTGCCAGCAGCCAAGACAGGGGCCACTCTAACTATGGCTACACCTTC | CASSQDRGHSNYGYTF
TRBJ1-5 | 15 | TRBD1 | TRBV5-8 | few | TGTGCCAGCAGCTTGGTGACAGGGTCAGTTCAGCCCCAGCATTTT | CASSLVTGSVQPQHF
TRBJ2-1 | 18 | TRBD1 | TRBV7-3 | once | TGTGCCAGCAGCTCAAAAGGTTGGGACAGGGTACCCTACAATGAGCAGTTCTTC | CASSSKGWDRVPYNEQFF
TRBJ2-3 | 16 | TRBD2 | TRBV5-4 | NA | TGTGCCAGCAGCTTGGGTCCTAGCGGGGTCACAGATACGCAGTATTTT | CASSLGPSGVTDTQYF
TRBJ2-7 | 14 | TRBD1 | TRBV5-1 | NA | TGCGCCAGCAGCATCGGGACAGGACCCTACGAGCAGTACTTC | CASSIGTGPYEQYF
TRBJ2-7 | 11 | TRBD2 | TRBV15 | NA | TGTGCCACCAGCGGGAGGGGCGAGCAGTACTTC | CATSGRGEQYF
TRBJ2-1 | 17 | TRBD2 | TRBV5-6 | NA | TGTGCCAGCAGCTTGTCGCTAGCGGCAATGATTTACAATGAGCAGTTCTTC | CASSLSLAAMIYNEQFF